This T cell receptor (beta chain) appears in the sequencing data of a study of cytomegalovirus exposure and HLA in healthy donors. General study findings and limits: What was likely a sequencing artifact was a cluster of highly shared sequence variants. In a later analysis, V- and J-gene trimming of beta chains associated with a DCLRE1C missense variant, replicated independently.

The PCR made use of 60 Vbeta and 13 Jbeta primers. Method: immunoSEQ multiplex PCR; TCRdb's copy keeps in-frame clones and lacks some. The table has a few hundred thousand clones, under 80% seen once. The ends lost 0 bases at V and 10 bases at J; junction bases unmatched: 6. The CDR3 runs 15 residues. CDR1 SGDLS and CDR2 YYNGEE come from the germline V gene. In this sample, this clone turned up once. Its target is unknown. This clonotype originated in a female donor in good health and CMV-seronegative. Sequencing was carried out using PBMCs. This chain uses TRBV9 with TRBJ2-1; 11 bases agree with TRBD2. The CDR3 DNA sequence: TGTGCCAGCAGCGTAGCACTAGCGGGAGAGGGCGAGCAGTTCTTC. Its translation: CASSVALAGEGEQFF.